A single sample is the source of the 29 T cell receptor beta chains below, sequenced in a study of post-analysis software for immune sequencing data. Prepared TCR beta cDNA libraries contained unique molecular identifiers. A single record per CDR3 protein comes from TCRdb applying MiXCR to the PCR reads. The table records approximately 730,000 distinct CDR3 sequences, 25% to 30% of them present only once. The antigens for these receptors are not known. The study's findings and limits: Patients showed TRBV5-6, TRBV5-1 and TRBV20-1 among a few TRBV segments more frequent than in controls.

Input material: blood. These receptor sequences come from a girl under 18 with multiple sclerosis.

V and J are TRBV5-1 and TRBJ2-5; TRBD1 is a possible D gene (8 bases). Germline V CDR1 and CDR2: SGHRS, YFSETQ. This CDR3 spans 17 amino acids. The V end was cut by 3 bases, the J end by 11 bases, with 29 bases between. The CDR3 nucleotides are TGCGCCAGCAGCTGGGATACAGGGGGAGGGTCCTACAATGAGCAGTACTTC. Its translation is CASSWDTGGGSYNEQYF.

Remarks on this clonotype: Compared with germline, one end of the junction differs, possibly owing to a read error. The chain joins TRBV5-1 to TRBJ1-2; D possibly corresponds to TRBD1 (6 bases). This CDR3 has 16 amino acids. Germline CDR1 reads SGHRS; CDR2 reads YFSETQ. CDR3 coding DNA: TGCGCCGGCAGCGGCGTGATGGACAGCATTAACTATGGCTACACCTTC. This codes for CAGSGVMDSINYGYTF.

This chain connects TRBV5-1 to TRBJ1-2; possible D gene TRBD1, 5 bases. This CDR3 contains 15 residues. V was clipped by 4 bases and J by 6 bases, with 19 bases between them. Germline assignment: CDR1 SGHRS and CDR2 YFSETQ. CDR3 sequence reads: CASSQMGRGVNGYTF. The DNA of the CDR3 is TGCGCCAGCAGCCAGATGGGACGGGGAGTGAATGGCTACACCTTC.

This chain joins TRBV5-4 and TRBJ2-5; TRBD2 might be the D (6 bases). Per germline, CDR1 SGHNT and CDR2 YYREEE (reference sequence). V was cut by 4 bases and J by 1 base, with 17 bases left in between. The CDR3 spans 16 residues. The DNA for the CDR3 is TGTGCCAGCAGCCGTCGGCGGGATGCGGCCCAAGAGACCCAGTACTTC. Translated, it gives CASSRRRDAAQETQYF.

This sequence joins TRBV20-1 and TRBJ2-5; 7 nucleotides line up with TRBD2. The CDR3 is 14 amino acids. Germline CDR1 and CDR2: DFQATT and SNEGSKA (reference sequence). The CDR3 protein is CTTRAGNLQETQYF. CDR3 DNA: TGCACCACGCGAGCGGGGAATCTGCAAGAGACCCAGTACTTC.

Ten or more counts support this clonotype. The genes are TRBV29-1 and TRBJ2-5; D uncertain. CDR3 length equals 12 residues. Germline assignment: CDR1 SQVTM and CDR2 ANQGSEA. V dropped 5 bases and J dropped 5 bases, with 12 bases sitting between them. CDR3 amino acids: CSVIVHLETQYF. CDR3 sequence (DNA): TGCAGCGTTATCGTCCATCTCGAGACCCAGTACTTC.

The rearrangement uses TRBV4-1 and TRBJ1-1; D remains ambiguous. Germline CDR1 and CDR2: MGHRA and YSYEKL. V lost 4 bases, J lost 6 bases, and 12 bases lay in between. The CDR3 sequence is 13 residues long. CDR3 DNA sequence: TGCGCCAGCAGCCGATTCGCTCGGGCTGAAGCTTTCTTT. This sequence encodes CASSRFARAEAFF.

This clonotype was picked up a small number of times. The chain combines TRBV9 with TRBJ2-2; D is possibly TRBD2 (6 bases). With 7 bases removed from V and 5 bases from J, the gap between germline ends came to 9 bases. The CDR3 covers 12 residues. Per germline, CDR1 SGDLS and CDR2 YYNGEE. The CDR3 is CASGGNTGELFF. CDR3 DNA sequence: TGTGCCAGCGGGGGGAATACCGGGGAGCTGTTTTTT.

V usage is TRBV15 and J usage is TRBJ2-2, with a weak D call TRBD2 (5 bases). The CDR3 extends over 13 amino acids. CDR1 and CDR2 (germline): LNHNV, YYDKDF (reference sequence). V lost 6 bases to trimming and J lost 4 bases, with 9 bases between them. Here the CDR3 DNA reads TGTGCCACCAGACCGGAGGCCACCGGGGAGCTGTTTTTT. As protein: CATRPEATGELFF.

The rearrangement joins TRBV7-2 to TRBJ2-1, with D perhaps matching TRBD2 (6 bases). The V gene's germline CDR1 is SGHTA and CDR2 FQGNSA. The V end lost 1 base, the J end lost 12 bases, and 10 bases lay between the germline ends. The CDR3 is 12 amino acids. The DNA of the CDR3 is TGTGCCAGCAGCTTAGGTCGGGACTCGCAGTTCTTC. This sequence encodes CASSLGRDSQFF. The variable domain in full, with the rest retrieved from reference TRBV7-2 and TRBJ2-1, is GAGVSQSPSNKVTEKGKDVELRCDPISGHTALYWYRQSLGQGLEFLIYFQGNSAPDKSGLPSDRFSAERTGGSVSTLTIQRTQQEDSAVYLCASSLGRDSQFFGPGTRLTVL.

The chain recombines TRBV7-8 with TRBJ2-7; D call uncertain. V shed 8 bases and J shed 0 bases, with 14 bases lying between them. The CDR3 runs to 14 residues. Germline CDR1 is SGHVS and CDR2 is FQNEAQ. CDR3 nucleotides: TGTGCCAGCCTTTTAGGTGCGAGCTCCTACGAGCAGTACTTC. The encoded protein is CASLLGASSYEQYF.

V and J are TRBV7-2 and TRBJ1-5; D is unresolved. Trimming cost V 1 base and J 6 bases, with 7 bases left between them. The CDR3 has 13 residues. Germline assignment: CDR1 SGHTA and CDR2 FQGNSA. The DNA of the CDR3 is TGTGCCAGCAGCTTAGGGGTGGTTCAGCCCCAGCATTTT. Translated, it gives CASSLGVVQPQHF.

This sequence joins TRBV7-2 and TRBJ2-5, with 13 bases lining up with TRBD2. V lost 5 bases to trimming and J lost 2 bases; unmatched junction nucleotides: 8. This CDR3 is 17 amino acids long. CDR1 is SGHTA and CDR2 is FQGNSA in the germline V gene. CDR3 in amino acids: CASSPWGLAGTQETQYF. CDR3 nucleotide sequence: TGTGCCAGCAGCCCCTGGGGACTAGCGGGGACACAAGAGACCCAGTACTTC.

The genes are TRBV20-1 and TRBJ1-2; a possible D gene is TRBD1 (5 bases). Germline V gives CDR1 DFQATT, CDR2 SNEGSKA (reference sequence). The CDR3 length is 15 residues. The germline V and J ends were trimmed by 4 bases and 1 base, with 16 bases remaining between them. The CDR3 is CSAKTAGPLNYGYTF. The CDR3 nucleotides read TGCAGTGCTAAAACCGCGGGGCCACTTAACTATGGCTACACCTTC.

This clonotype was detected only a few times. The chain joins TRBV7-8 to TRBJ2-1, with D hard to call. The CDR3 extends over 13 amino acids. With 4 bases removed from V and 9 bases from J, the gap between germline ends came to 13 bases. Germline-derived CDR1 and CDR2 are SGHVS and FQNEAQ. Written as DNA, the CDR3 is TGTGCCAGCAGCTCAAACCCCGGTACTGAGCAGTTCTTC. Its protein product is CASSSNPGTEQFF.

Only a few counts were recorded for this clonotype. J is TRBJ2-6 and V is TRBV28; D gene unclear. The CDR3 covers 16 residues. Trimming took 7 bases from V and 2 from J, leaving 15 bases between them. CDR1 and CDR2 from the germline V gene are MDHEN and SYDVKM. CDR3 DNA sequence: TGTGCCAGCATCCAGCGCGGCTCCCCTGGGGCCAACGTCCTGACTTTC. Protein product: CASIQRGSPGANVLTF.

Only a few counts were recorded for this clonotype. The chain combines TRBV28 with TRBJ2-7, with TRBD1 identical over 8 bases. CDR3 length: 15 residues. Losses at the gene ends were 7 bases for V and 4 bases for J; bases not matched to a gene: 12. CDR1 and CDR2 (germline): MDHEN, SYDVKM. CDR3 nucleotides: TGTGCCAGCAATACTCCCGGGACAGGTTTATACGAGCAGTACTTC. Its translation is CASNTPGTGLYEQYF.

The count of this clonotype is one. At one end the junction does not follow the germline gene, possibly because of a read error. J is TRBJ2-3 and V is TRBV5-1; 7 bases are shared with TRBD1. This CDR3 region has 14 residues. Germline V CDR1 and CDR2: SGHRS, YFSETQ. CDR3 sequence (DNA): TGCGCCTGCAGCGCCGGACAGGACACAGATACGCAGTATTTT. This encodes CACSAGQDTDTQYF.

CDR3 in amino acids: CASRPETQYF. Written as DNA, the CDR3 is TGTGCCAGCCGCCCCGAGACCCAGTACTTC. The chain employs TRBV6-5 and TRBJ2-5; D uncertain. Germline CDR1 MNHEY, CDR2 SVGAGI. V was pared by 8 bases and J by 5 bases, with 6 bases between. CDR3 size: 10 residues.

This clonotype was observed a handful of times. This chain joins TRBV28 and TRBJ2-7; 7 bases fit TRBD1. The end of the DNA is better explained by TRBJ2-5, so the J call may be wrong. The CDR3 loop spans 15 amino acids. The V gene's germline CDR1 is MDHEN and CDR2 SYDVKM. The CDR3 region has the DNA TGTGCCAGCAGCCCAACCCCGGGACAGCGAGAGACCCAGTACTTC. Its translation is CASSPTPGQRETQYF.

This chain uses TRBV11-2 with TRBJ2-5, with 7 bases matching TRBD2. Germline CDR1 and CDR2: SGHAT and FQNNGV. This CDR3 is built from 16 residues. V shed 4 bases, J shed 5 bases, and the junction held 13 bases outside the gene matches. The CDR3 region is CASSSRPAGVVETQYF. The CDR3 bases are TGTGCCAGCAGCTCCCGCCCCGCGGGAGTAGTGGAGACCCAGTACTTC. Variable domain in full (rest from reference TRBV11-2 and TRBJ2-5): EAGVAQSPRYKIIEKRQSVAFWCNPISGHATLYWYQQILGQGPKLLIQFQNNGVVDDSQLPKDRFSAERLKGVDSTLKIQPAKLEDSAVYLCASSSRPAGVVETQYFGPGTRLLVL.

Regarding this clonotype: This may arise from a read error, as a much more abundant clone is one base away. The CDR3: CATSGSGTPDYNEQFF. Here the CDR3 DNA reads TGTGCCACCAGTGGTTCGGGGACTCCTGACTACAATGAGCAGTTCTTC. J is TRBJ2-1 and V is TRBV24-1; D may be TRBD2 (6 bases). Germline V lookup: CDR1 KGHDR, CDR2 SFDVKD. Trimming shortened V by 5 bases and J by 3 bases, and 16 bases separated the two germline ends. The CDR3 consists of 16 residues.

This clonotype was counted between two and nine times. The CDR3 protein is CSVYGRASYNEQFF. CDR3 nucleotides: TGCAGCGTTTATGGGAGGGCTTCCTACAATGAGCAGTTCTTC. The genes are TRBV29-1 and TRBJ2-1; 7 bases agree with TRBD2. This CDR3 region has 14 residues. Germline assignment: CDR1 SQVTM and CDR2 ANQGSEA. V gave up 5 bases and J gave up 1 base; unmatched junction bases: 5.

This clonotype was seen more than once but under ten times. The genes are TRBV5-4 and TRBJ2-1, with 10 bases matching TRBD2. CDR1 is SGHNT, CDR2 YYREEE, per germline (reference sequence). Trimming took 4 bases from V and 2 from J; bases not matched to a gene: 9. The CDR3 loop spans 17 amino acids. The CDR3 loop is CASSRMISGGPYNEQFF. CDR3 coding DNA: TGTGCCAGCAGCCGCATGATTAGCGGGGGGCCCTACAATGAGCAGTTCTTC.

V and J are TRBV6-5 and TRBJ2-3; D remains ambiguous. Germline assignment: CDR1 MNHEY and CDR2 SVGAGI. The CDR3 length is 12 residues. Trimming took off 5 bases at V and 8 bases at J, with 11 bases between the two ends. The CDR3 nucleotides read TGTGCCAGCAGTAACCCGGGTCCTACGCAGTATTTT. It translates to CASSNPGPTQYF.

This clonotype was found many times. V gene TRBV5-1 combines with J gene TRBJ2-1, with D perhaps TRBD1 (5 bases). The CDR3 runs to 16 residues. Germline V lookup: CDR1 SGHRS, CDR2 YFSETQ. Between the trimmed V and J ends, which lost 0 bases and 3 bases, there was a span of 13 bases. CDR3 DNA: TGCGCCAGCAGCTTGGGGTCAGGGTCAAGCTACAATGAGCAGTTCTTC. This gives the protein CASSLGSGSSYNEQFF. Full variable domain (missing parts from reference TRBV5-1 and TRBJ2-1): KAGVTQTPRYLIKTRGQQVTLSCSPISGHRSVSWYQQTPGQGLQFLFEYFSETQRNKGNFPGRFSGRQFSNSRSEMNVSTLELGDSALYLCASSLGSGSSYNEQFFGPGTRLTVL.

V gene TRBV7-2 combines with J gene TRBJ2-1; no clear D. Looked up from germline, CDR1 is SGHTA and CDR2 is FQGNSA. The V gene lost 5 bases and the J gene lost 2 bases, with 10 bases spanning the gap. The CDR3 has 14 residues. The CDR3 DNA follows: TGTGCCAGCAGCCTCCAAATCCCCTACAATGAGCAGTTCTTC. Protein sequence: CASSLQIPYNEQFF.

The rearrangement links TRBV29-1 to TRBJ1-2; D gene unclear. The germline CDR1 and CDR2 sequences are SQVTM and ANQGSEA. The CDR3 has 12 residues. The V and J ends lost 5 bases and 7 bases respectively, with 14 bases between them. The CDR3 reads CSVLMLYGGYTF. The CDR3 bases are TGCAGCGTTCTCATGTTGTACGGTGGCTACACCTTC.

This clonotype was observed many times. This chain links TRBV9 with TRBJ2-7, with a weak D call TRBD2 (5 bases). V lost 8 bases and J 5 bases, leaving 17 bases between the germline ends. The CDR3 totals 13 residues. Germline V gives CDR1 SGDLS, CDR2 YYNGEE. CDR3 in amino acids: CARERLGSNEQYF. The CDR3 DNA reads as TGTGCCAGGGAGCGTCTGGGGAGCAACGAGCAGTACTTC. The complete variable domain, with remaining parts taken from reference TRBV9 and TRBJ2-7, reads DSGVTQTPKHLITATGQRVTLRCSPRSGDLSVYWYQQSLDQGLQFLIQYYNGEERAKGNILERFSAQQFPDLHSELNLSSLELGDSALYFCARERLGSNEQYFGPGTRLTVT.